This TCR beta chain was obtained from a study of cytomegalovirus exposure and HLA in healthy donors. Those who donated were healthy bone marrow donors. Primers included in the PCR were 60 Vbeta and 13 Jbeta primers. Libraries were prepared by immunoSEQ multiplex PCR; TCRdb keeps only in-frame clonotypes and omits some of them. The repertoire has 100,000 to 150,000 clones, roughly 78% of them found once; the top ten carry about 4%. The germline V gene encodes CDR1 SGHTA and CDR2 FQGNSA. CDR3 length: 15 residues. Trimming left V 3 bases short and J 2 bases short, with 13 bases between. Sequenced material: PBMCs. The sequence derives from a man aged 25-40 years in good health and CMV-seronegative. V usage is TRBV7-2 and J usage is TRBJ1-1; D unresolved. CDR3 bases: TGTGCCAGCAGCTTTTCGTGGGCAGTCAACACTGAAGCTTTCTTT. Its translation is CASSFSWAVNTEAFF.